The rows below give T cell receptor beta chains drawn from one sample of a study of Ad26.COV2.S vaccination and SARS-CoV-2 variants. TCRdb's copy holds only in-frame clones and misses some; the assay was immunoSEQ multiplex PCR. The sample consists of around 320,000 clones, approximately 86% of them appearing once. The source material was peripheral blood, sampled in a trial of Ad26.COV2.S vaccine versus placebo. These receptors came from a person aged 18-60 years who received the Ad26.COV2.S COVID-19 vaccine or a placebo. The CDR3 runs from the conserved cysteine through the conserved F or W.

CASSLTRGGIREQFF TRBV7-6
CASSLAGGRQGLHGYTF TRBV11-2
CASSFRTGRIDQPQHF TRBV18
CASSRTLQGALHEQYF TRBV18
CASSSGQGNTGELFF TRBV18
CASSLTGGAATNEKLFF TRBV5-1
CASSDSRGNGNTIYF TRBV18
CSASLGTTRAWLFDTQYF TRBV20-1
CASSLDDTQYF TRBV5-1
CAISDPRIRAYEQYF TRBV10-3
CASSPPGPWEAFF TRBV18
CASPAGRGDPNEQFF TRBV9
CASSQDGEKLFF TRBV4-1
CAGNPLRGANYGYTF TRBV30
CASSRFSGQGRGDTQYF TRBV5-1
CASSSRTDNSPLHF TRBV9
CASSYDRGNTGELFF TRBV5-1
CASSLRGSNGYTF TRBV27
CASSQEGGRTGREAFF TRBV3-1/TRBV3-2
CASSGQGGAYEQYF TRBV9
CASRGELTDTQYF TRBV2
CASSVGGQETQYF TRBV9
CASSSRGGVDRGRGGQPQHF TRBV6-2/TRBV6-3
CASSSRGAGNTGELFF TRBV5-4
CASSRTGGTEAFF TRBV18
CASSRDREETQYF TRBV19
CAWSGLQGRRNTEAFF TRBV30
CASSPRQGRLGTEAFF TRBV5-1
CASSYEGLDGYTF TRBV6-2/TRBV6-3
CASSQRAGTSPLHF TRBV27
CASSQDRWGRETQYF TRBV3-1/TRBV3-2
CASNKLGEQFF TRBV27
CASSLQGEGTGELFF TRBV5-1
CASSPRLGFSYEQYF TRBV7-9
CARAPPTGRNQPQHF TRBV5-3
CASSIDKRDSNEQFF TRBV19
CASSLEGNTIYF TRBV5-1
CASSLRRSNQPQHF TRBV5-6
CASSPVGYNEQFF TRBV6-2/TRBV6-3
CASSVQGTSQETQYF TRBV7-2